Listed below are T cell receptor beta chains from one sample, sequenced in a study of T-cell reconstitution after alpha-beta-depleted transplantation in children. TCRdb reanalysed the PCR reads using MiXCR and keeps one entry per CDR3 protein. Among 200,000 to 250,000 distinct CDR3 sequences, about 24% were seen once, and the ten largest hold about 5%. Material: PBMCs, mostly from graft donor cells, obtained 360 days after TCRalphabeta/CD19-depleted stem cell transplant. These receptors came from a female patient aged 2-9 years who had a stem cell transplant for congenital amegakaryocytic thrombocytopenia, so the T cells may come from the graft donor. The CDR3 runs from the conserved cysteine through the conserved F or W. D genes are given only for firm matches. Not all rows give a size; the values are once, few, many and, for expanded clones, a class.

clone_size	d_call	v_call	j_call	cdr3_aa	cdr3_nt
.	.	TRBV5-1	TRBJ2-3	CASSLDDMLKVDTQYF	TGCGCCAGCAGCTTGGACGACATGTTAAAAGTAGATACGCAGTATTTT
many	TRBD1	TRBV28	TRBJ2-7	CATGQGALSSYEQYF	TGTGCCACAGGACAGGGTGCGCTGAGCTCCTACGAGCAGTACTTC
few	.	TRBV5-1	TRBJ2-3	CASSSSGVDTQYF	TGCGCCAGCAGCTCCTCGGGGGTAGATACGCAGTATTTT
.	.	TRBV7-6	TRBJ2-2	CASSTRTGELFF	TGTGCCAGCAGCACGCGTACCGGGGAGCTGTTTTTT
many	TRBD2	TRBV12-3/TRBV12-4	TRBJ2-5	CASSFATGGDQETQYF	TGTGCCAGCAGTTTCGCCACGGGAGGGGACCAAGAGACCCAGTACTTC
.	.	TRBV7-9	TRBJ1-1	CASSSWDTTEWAFF	TGTGCCAGCAGCTCCTGGGACACCACGGAGTGGGCTTTCTTT
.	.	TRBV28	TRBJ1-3	CASSPGLTSGNTIYF	TGTGCCAGCAGCCCGGGACTGACCTCTGGAAACACCATATATTTT
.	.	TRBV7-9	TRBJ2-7	CASSTGGGGGEQYF	TGTGCCAGCAGCACCGGGGGCGGTGGGGGCGAGCAGTACTTC
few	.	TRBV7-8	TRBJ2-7	CASSTRGEQYF	TGTGCCAGCAGCACCAGGGGCGAGCAGTACTTC
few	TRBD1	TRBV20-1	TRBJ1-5	CSARGGTVSNQPQHF	TGCAGTGCTAGAGGGGGGACAGTTAGCAATCAGCCCCAGCATTTT
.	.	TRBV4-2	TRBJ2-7	CASSQVGYEQYF	TGTGCCAGCAGCCAAGTCGGATACGAGCAGTACTTC
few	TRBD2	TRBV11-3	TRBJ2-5	CASSFPTGTSGGKETQYF	TGTGCCAGCAGCTTCCCGACTGGGACTAGCGGTGGGAAGGAGACCCAGTACTTC
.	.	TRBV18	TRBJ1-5	CASSPYPRQDHQPQHF	TGTGCCAGCTCACCATATCCCCGACAGGACCATCAGCCCCAGCATTTT
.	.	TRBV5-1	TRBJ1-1	CASSLYPGNTEAFF	TGCGCCAGCAGCTTATACCCAGGGAACACTGAAGCTTTCTTT
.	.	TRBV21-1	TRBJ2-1	CASSPSGVSSYNEQFF	TGTGCCAGCAGTCCCAGCGGGGTATCCTCCTACAATGAGCAGTTCTTC
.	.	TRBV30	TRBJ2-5	CAWSRRMAETQYF	TGTGCCTGGAGCAGAAGGATGGCGGAGACCCAGTACTTC
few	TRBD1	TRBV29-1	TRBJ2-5	CSVPDRGMGTQYF	TGCAGCGTGCCGGACAGGGGGATGGGGACCCAGTACTTC
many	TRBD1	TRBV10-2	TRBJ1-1	CASTGGGMNTEAFF	TGCGCCAGCACAGGGGGCGGGATGAACACTGAAGCTTTCTTT
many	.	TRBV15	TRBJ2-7	CATSRDPGHPSYEQYF	TGTGCCACCAGCAGAGATCCGGGACACCCCTCCTACGAGCAGTACTTC
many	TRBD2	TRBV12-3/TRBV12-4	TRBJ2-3	CASSLAGDLTDTQYF	TGTGCCAGCAGTCTAGCGGGAGACCTCACAGATACGCAGTATTTT
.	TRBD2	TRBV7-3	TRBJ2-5	CASSWTSGKQETQYF	TGTGCCAGCAGCTGGACTAGCGGGAAACAAGAGACCCAGTACTTC
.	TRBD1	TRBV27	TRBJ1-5	CASSYDRGRQPQHF	TGTGCCAGCAGCTACGACAGGGGGCGGCAGCCCCAGCATTTT
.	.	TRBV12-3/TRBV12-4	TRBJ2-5	CASSPSKETQYF	TGTGCCAGCAGTCCCAGCAAAGAGACCCAGTACTTC
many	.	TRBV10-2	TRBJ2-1	CASSDSHEQFF	TGCGCCAGCAGTGATTCGCATGAGCAGTTCTTC
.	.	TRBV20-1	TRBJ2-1	CSARRVDNSYNEQFF	TGCAGTGCTAGAAGGGTCGACAACTCCTACAATGAGCAGTTCTTC
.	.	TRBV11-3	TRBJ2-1	CASSFGGDTYNEQFF	TGTGCCAGCAGCTTCGGTGGGGATACCTACAATGAGCAGTTCTTC
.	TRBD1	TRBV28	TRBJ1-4	CASSLVTGRFNEKLFF	TGTGCCAGCAGTTTAGTGACAGGGAGATTTAATGAAAAACTGTTTTTT
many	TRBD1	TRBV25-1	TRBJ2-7	CASSEGTGGEQYF	TGTGCCAGCAGTGAAGGGACAGGGGGCGAGCAGTACTTC
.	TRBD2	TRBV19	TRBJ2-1	CASSMASGASYNEQFF	TGTGCCAGTAGTATGGCTAGCGGGGCCTCCTACAATGAGCAGTTCTTC
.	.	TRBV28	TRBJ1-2	CASNLGRGYTF	TGTGCCAGCAACCTAGGTCGGGGCTACACCTTC
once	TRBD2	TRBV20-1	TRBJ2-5	CSAIAVRDRELAGGRAETQYF	TGCAGTGCTATCGCCGTCCGGGACAGGGAGCTAGCGGGAGGGCGGGCGGAGACCCAGTACTTC
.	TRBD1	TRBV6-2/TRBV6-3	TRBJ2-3	CASSYPHRGRSGPHTDTQYF	TGTGCCAGCAGTTACCCACACAGGGGGCGCAGCGGGCCACACACAGATACGCAGTATTTT
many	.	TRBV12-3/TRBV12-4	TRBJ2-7	CASSQDSAYEQYF	TGTGCCAGCAGTCAAGACTCAGCCTACGAGCAGTACTTC
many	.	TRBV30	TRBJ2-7	CAWSRTFYEQYF	TGTGCCTGGAGTCGGACTTTCTACGAGCAGTACTTC
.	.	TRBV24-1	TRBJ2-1	CATSDLPTGSYNEQFF	TGTGCCACCAGTGACCTACCCACAGGTTCCTACAATGAGCAGTTCTTC
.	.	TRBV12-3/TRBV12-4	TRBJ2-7	CASSLAPVSYEQYF	TGTGCCAGCAGTTTAGCGCCGGTTTCCTACGAGCAGTACTTC
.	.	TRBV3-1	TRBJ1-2	CASSQVAGASYGYTF	TGTGCCAGCAGCCAAGTAGCAGGGGCGAGCTATGGCTACACCTTC
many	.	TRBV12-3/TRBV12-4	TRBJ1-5	CASSLRKLGRYPPQHF	TGTGCCAGCAGTTTAAGAAAACTGGGCAGGTACCCGCCCCAGCATTTT
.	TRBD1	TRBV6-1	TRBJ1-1	CASSEGQGANEAFF	TGTGCCAGCAGCGAAGGACAGGGGGCGAATGAAGCTTTCTTT
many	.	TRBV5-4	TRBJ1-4	CASSLGTGATNEKLFF	TGTGCCAGCAGCTTGGGGACGGGCGCAACTAATGAAAAACTGTTTTTT
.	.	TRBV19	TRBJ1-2	CASSQWAREYYGYTF	TGTGCCAGTAGCCAATGGGCCAGGGAGTACTATGGCTACACCTTC
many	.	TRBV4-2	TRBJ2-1	CASSQGDTGREQFF	TGTGCCAGCAGCCAAGGGGATACAGGGCGCGAGCAGTTCTTC
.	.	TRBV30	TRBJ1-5	CAWSGQSNQPQHF	TGTGCCTGGAGTGGACAGAGCAATCAGCCCCAGCATTTT
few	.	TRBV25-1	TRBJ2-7	CASSGYRSYEQYF	TGTGCCAGCAGTGGGTACAGGTCCTACGAGCAGTACTTC
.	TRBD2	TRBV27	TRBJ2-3	CASGLIGTSGSDTQYF	TGTGCCAGCGGCCTGATTGGGACTAGCGGGAGTGATACGCAGTATTTT
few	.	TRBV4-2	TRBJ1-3	CASSQDVGSGNTIYF	TGTGCCAGCAGCCAAGATGTGGGATCCGGAAACACCATATATTTT
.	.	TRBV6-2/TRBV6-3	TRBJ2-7	CASSYPTGPVSYEQYF	TGTGCCAGCAGTTACCCAACGGGACCCGTCTCCTACGAGCAGTACTTC
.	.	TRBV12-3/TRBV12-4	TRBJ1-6	CASSFLGSRRHNSPLHF	TGTGCCAGCAGTTTTTTAGGGAGCCGCAGACATAATTCACCCCTCCACTTT
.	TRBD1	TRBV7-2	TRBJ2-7	CASRVDRVGSYEQYF	TGTGCCAGCAGAGTGGACAGGGTAGGTTCCTACGAGCAGTACTTC
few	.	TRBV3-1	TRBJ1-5	CASSQTHTGNQPQHF	TGTGCCAGCAGCCAAACACACACCGGAAATCAGCCCCAGCATTTT
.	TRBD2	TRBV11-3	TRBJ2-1	CASSLVASGRDEQFF	TGTGCCAGCAGCTTAGTGGCTAGCGGGAGAGACGAGCAGTTCTTC
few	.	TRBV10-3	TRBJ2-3	CAITARPGDTQYF	TGTGCCATCACGGCTAGGCCTGGCGATACGCAGTATTTT